One sample yielded the 15 T cell receptor beta chains listed below, sequenced in a study of T cells in Graves' hyperthyroidism and ophthalmopathy. There were TCR beta CDR3 regions amplified from RNA transcripts. Primed by the HTBI set, a first-round RT-PCR was run on the TCR CDR3. TCRdb called the multiplex PCR reads again in MiXCR, with one record for every CDR3 protein. The table shows 300,000 to 400,000 distinct CDR3 sequences, with about 15% occurring only once. Sequenced material: blood. All receptors derive from a woman under 40 with Graves' hyperthyroidism.

This clonotype has only a few counts. The chain has TRBV12-3 or TRBV12-4 and TRBJ1-4, with D hard to call. The ends were cut back, 7 bases at V and 8 bases at J, with 17 bases in the middle. The CDR3 is made up of 14 amino acids. For the CDR3, the DNA is TGTGCCAGCAAAATAGGGCGCCGGACCGAAAAACTGTTTTTT. This sequence encodes CASKIGRRTEKLFF.

This clonotype was seen only once. The chain carries TRBV29-1 and TRBJ2-7; D uncertain. Looked up from germline, CDR1 is SQVTM and CDR2 is ANQGSEA. The CDR3 contains 14 residues. V dropped 4 bases and J dropped 5 bases, with 18 bases sitting between them. CDR3 loop: CSVVPQVSPHEQYF. Written as DNA, the CDR3 is TGCAGCGTTGTTCCGCAGGTCTCCCCTCACGAGCAGTACTTC.

This clonotype was found a few times. This chain links TRBV19 with TRBJ1-2, with D maybe TRBD1 (5 bases). This CDR3 has 13 amino acids. CDR1 and CDR2 (germline): LNHDA, SQIVND (reference sequence). Trimming stripped 3 bases from V and 4 bases from J, with 9 bases between. The CDR3 here is CASSITGPYGYTF. CDR3 nucleotide sequence: TGTGCCAGTAGTATCACAGGACCCTATGGCTACACCTTC.

This clonotype was found many times. The chain recombines TRBV30 with TRBJ2-1; D is possibly TRBD1 or TRBD2 (5 bases each). The CDR3 length is 14 residues. In germline, CDR1 is GTSNPN, CDR2 SVGIG (reference sequence). V shed 5 bases and J shed 3 bases, with 14 bases lying between them. CDR3 in amino acids: CAWAGQGVYNEQFF. The CDR3 DNA is TGTGCCTGGGCGGGCCAAGGGGTCTACAATGAGCAGTTCTTC.

This clonotype was found many times. The chain carries TRBV12-3 or TRBV12-4 and TRBJ1-6; tentatively, D is TRBD1 (6 bases). V lost 4 bases to trimming and J lost 8 bases, with 9 bases between them. This CDR3 contains 13 residues. CDR3 loop: CASSSDRHSPLHF. DNA of the CDR3: TGTGCCAGCAGTTCGGACAGACATTCACCCCTCCACTTT.

This clonotype came up many times. This chain joins TRBV28 and TRBJ2-7, with a possible D match to TRBD2 (9 bases). The germline V gene encodes CDR1 MDHEN and CDR2 SYDVKM. V was pared by 7 bases and J by 6 bases, with 22 bases between. CDR3 length: 15 amino acids. The CDR3 DNA reads TGTGCCAGCAAGGGACAGGCGGGACTAGCTCGCGAGCAGTACTTC. This encodes CASKGQAGLAREQYF.

The gene calls are TRBV5-6 and TRBJ2-1; 7 bases agree with TRBD2. The CDR3 has 14 residues. Germline V gene lookup returns CDR1 SGHDT and CDR2 YYEEEE. V was clipped by 0 bases and J by 7 bases; unmatched bases: 4. CDR3 DNA: TGTGCCAGCAGCTTGGGACTAGCAAGGAATGAGCAGTTCTTC. Protein sequence: CASSLGLARNEQFF.

This clonotype was picked up many times. The chain combines TRBV28 with TRBJ1-1; tentative D call: TRBD1 (6 bases). The V end lost 3 bases, the J end lost 0 bases, and 17 bases lay between the germline ends. In germline, CDR1 is MDHEN, CDR2 SYDVKM. The length of the CDR3 is 17 residues. CDR3 nucleotide sequence: TGTGCCAGCAGTTTTAAATATGGACAGCCGATGAACACTGAAGCTTTCTTT. It is translated as CASSFKYGQPMNTEAFF.

The rearrangement uses TRBV12-3 or TRBV12-4 and TRBJ2-3; D gene uncertain. CDR3 length equals 14 residues. The V end was cut by 6 bases, the J end by 4 bases, with 14 bases between. CDR3 coding DNA: TGTGCCAGCAGCCCCGGGCCACTTGCAGATACGCAGTATTTT. Its translation is CASSPGPLADTQYF.

In this sample, this clonotype turned up many times. The chain combines TRBV7-2 with TRBJ2-1, with 7 nucleotides matching TRBD2. V gave up 1 base and J gave up 5 bases; unmatched junction bases: 14. Per the germline V gene, CDR1 is SGHTA and CDR2 is FQGNSA. There are 18 residues in the CDR3. The CDR3 spells CASSLEARASGLHNEQFF. Written as DNA, the CDR3 is TGTGCCAGCAGCTTAGAGGCGCGGGCTAGCGGCCTTCACAATGAGCAGTTCTTC.

This clonotype has ten or more counts. The rearrangement joins TRBV5-8 to TRBJ1-6; unclear D gene. This CDR3 is built from 13 residues. V lost 0 bases, J lost 8 bases, and 6 bases lay in between. Germline V lookup: CDR1 SGHTS, CDR2 YDEGEE. This CDR3 is CASSLDLYSPLHF. The CDR3 coding sequence is TGTGCCAGCAGCTTGGACCTGTATTCACCCCTCCACTTT.

In this sample, this clonotype turned up many times. The gene calls are TRBV20-1 and TRBJ2-5; 9 nucleotides agree with TRBD2. The trim removed 3 bases at V and 4 bases at J, leaving 6 bases unmatched. The CDR3 runs to 14 residues. CDR1 is DFQATT and CDR2 is SNEGSKA in the germline V gene (reference sequence). CDR3 in DNA: TGCAGTGCTAGCGGCGGGAGGGCCACAGAGACCCAGTACTTC. Translating it yields CSASGGRATETQYF.

This clonotype was seen at least ten times. The chain has TRBV28 and TRBJ2-1; 11 bases agree with TRBD1. Germline V gives CDR1 MDHEN, CDR2 SYDVKM. J was trimmed by 6 bases and V by 6 bases; bases with no gene match: 7. The CDR3 runs to 15 residues. Here the CDR3 DNA reads TGTGCCAGCAGCAATTGGGGACAGGGGGTCAATGAGCAGTTCTTC. This codes for CASSNWGQGVNEQFF.

The sample holds many counts of this clonotype. This rearrangement joins TRBV28 to TRBJ2-6; D not resolved. Per the germline V gene, CDR1 is MDHEN and CDR2 is SYDVKM. The CDR3 runs 14 residues. Trimming took 3 bases from V and 0 from J, leaving 3 bases between them. The CDR3 is CASSFVSGANVLTF. The CDR3 DNA reads TGTGCCAGCAGTTTTGTCTCTGGGGCCAACGTCCTGACTTTC. Using reference TRBV28 and TRBJ2-6 for the parts outside the CDR3, the full variable domain is DVKVTQSSRYLVKRTGEKVFLECVQDMDHENMFWYRQDPGLGLRLIYFSYDVKMKEKGDIPEGYSVSREKKERFSLILESASTNQTSMYLCASSFVSGANVLTFGAGSRLTVL.

The chain couples TRBV7-9 to TRBJ1-6; D is perhaps TRBD1 (5 bases). CDR3 length: 17 residues. CDR1 is SEHNR, CDR2 FQNEAQ, per germline (reference sequence). Trimming removed 5 bases at V and 8 bases at J, with 22 bases between. As DNA, the CDR3 is TGTGCCAGCAGCCTGCCCACAGGACGGGCCGCGGATTCACCCCTCCACTTT. It is translated as CASSLPTGRAADSPLHF.